The 30 T cell receptor beta chains below all came from one sample that was sequenced in a study of blood T cell repertoires in COVID-19. Libraries were prepared by immunoSEQ multiplex PCR; TCRdb keeps only in-frame clonotypes and omits some of them. This sample yields roughly 40,000 clones, of which roughly 90% are seen a single time; 4.5% to 7% belongs to the top ten. Sequences were obtained from peripheral blood. These receptors were obtained from a human donor in a cohort sampled during active COVID-19.

This clone was counted between two and nine times. In DNA, the CDR3 is TGTGCCAGCAGTGTTTTTTTTATTACGACAGGCCTCTCTGGAAACACCATATATTTT. Protein product: CASSVFFITTGLSGNTIYF. This rearrangement joins TRBV6-1 to TRBJ1-3, with D tentatively TRBD1 (6 bases). Germline V gives CDR1 MNHNS, CDR2 SASEGT. The CDR3 spans 19 residues. V lost 4 bases, J lost 0 bases, and 22 bases lay in between.

The rearrangement uses TRBV14 and TRBJ2-1; D is possibly TRBD1 (5 bases). CDR3 length: 17 amino acids. The germline V and J ends were trimmed by 1 base and 8 bases, with 21 bases remaining between them. Germline CDR1 reads SGHDN; CDR2 reads FVKESK. This CDR3 is CASSQGGPGLYWDEQFF. The CDR3 nucleotides read TGTGCCAGCAGCCAAGGTGGGCCAGGGCTATACTGGGATGAGCAGTTCTTC. Drawing the rest from reference TRBV14 and TRBJ2-1, the complete variable domain is EAGVTQFPSHSVIEKGQTVTLRCDPISGHDNLYWYRRVMGKEIKFLLHFVKESKQDESGMPNNRFLAERTGGTYSTLKVQPAELEDSGVYFCASSQGGPGLYWDEQFFGPGTRLTVL.

The genes are TRBV6-5 and TRBJ2-7, with TRBD2 as a possible D gene (6 bases). This CDR3 is built from 13 residues. CDR1 is MNHEY, CDR2 SVGAGI, per germline. V lost 2 bases, J lost 2 bases, and 7 bases lay in between. The CDR3: CASSYRGAYEQYF. In DNA form, the CDR3 reads TGTGCCAGCAGTTACCGCGGGGCCTACGAGCAGTACTTC.

The genes are TRBV6-5 and TRBJ2-3; D unresolved. The CDR3 runs to 15 residues. V was pared by 2 bases and J by 6 bases, with 15 bases between. The germline V gene has CDR1 MNHEY and CDR2 SVGAGI. The CDR3 spells CASSYLPRSRDTQYF. In DNA form, the CDR3 reads TGTGCCAGCAGTTACCTTCCTCGGTCGCGGGATACGCAGTATTTT.

This chain uses TRBV29-1 with TRBJ1-2, with 7 bases lining up with TRBD1. Trimming removed 4 bases from V and 2 bases from J; junction bases left unmatched: 10. CDR3 length equals 15 residues. Germline values: CDR1 SQVTM, CDR2 ANQGSEA. The CDR3 here is CSVGGQETLNYGYTF. CDR3 bases: TGCAGCGTTGGAGGACAGGAGACCTTAAACTATGGCTACACCTTC.

The V and J genes are TRBV18 and TRBJ1-1, with 10 positions matching TRBD1. J lost 6 bases, V lost 5 bases, and 9 bases had no gene match. CDR3 size: 15 residues. The germline gives CDR1 KGHSH, CDR2 LQKENI. CDR3 sequence (DNA): TGTGCCAGCTCAATCACCGGGACAGGGGCTCCTGAAGCTTTCTTT. It is translated as CASSITGTGAPEAFF. Full variable domain (remainder filled in from reference TRBV18 and TRBJ1-1): NAGVMQNPRHLVRRRGQEARLRCSPMKGHSHVYWYRQLPEEGLKFMVYLQKENIIDESGMPKERFSAEFPKEGPSILRIQQVVRGDSAAYFCASSITGTGAPEAFFGQGTRLTVV.

This clone was counted once. The genes are TRBV28 and TRBJ1-1, with 8 bases that match TRBD1. The V gene end was trimmed by 4 bases and the J gene end by 5 bases; junction bases not matched to a gene: 9. The CDR3 has 15 residues. CDR1 and CDR2 (germline): MDHEN, SYDVKM. Here the CDR3 reads CASSSPGQGGTEAFF. The CDR3 DNA reads as TGTGCCAGCAGTTCCCCCGGACAGGGCGGTACTGAAGCTTTCTTT.

J is TRBJ1-2 and V is TRBV29-1, with D possibly being TRBD1 (6 bases). The CDR3 covers 12 residues. The V gene lost 6 bases and the J gene lost 4 bases, with 12 bases spanning the gap. Germline V gives CDR1 SQVTM, CDR2 ANQGSEA. The CDR3 DNA sequence: TGCAGCGTCCTACAGGGCCCCTATGGCTACACCTTC. This translates into CSVLQGPYGYTF. Full variable domain (rest looked up from reference TRBV29-1 and TRBJ1-2): SAVISQKPSRDICQRGTSLTIQCQVDSQVTMMFWYRQQPGQSLTLIATANQGSEATYESGFVIDKFPISRPNLTFSTLTVSNMSPEDSSIYLCSVLQGPYGYTFGSGTRLTVV.

This clone was observed a handful of times. V is TRBV15 and J is TRBJ1-2; 8 positions match TRBD1. CDR3 length: 16 residues. Germline assignment: CDR1 LNHNV and CDR2 YYDKDF (reference sequence). V lost 6 bases to trimming and J lost 1 base; unmatched junction nucleotides: 10. The CDR3 nucleotides read TGTGCCACCAGACTTGCGCAACAGGGGGTTAACTATGGCTACACCTTC. This encodes CATRLAQQGVNYGYTF.

The chain has TRBV7-8 and TRBJ1-5, with TRBD1 identical over 9 bases. V was pared by 5 bases and J by 5 bases, with 7 bases of the junction left unmatched. Germline V gives CDR1 SGHVS, CDR2 FQNEAQ. The CDR3 extends over 15 amino acids. The CDR3 coding sequence is TGTGCCAGCAGCCTGCACACAGGGGGCTATCAGCCCCAGCATTTT. It codes for CASSLHTGGYQPQHF.

The chain has TRBV27 and TRBJ2-3, with 11 bases aligning to TRBD2. The trim removed 2 bases at V and 4 bases at J, leaving 20 bases unmatched. The CDR3 length is 21 residues. Germline loops: CDR1 MNHEY, CDR2 SMNVEV (reference sequence). CDR3 residues: CASSLGVTELAGGVSADTQYF. CDR3 nucleotide sequence: TGTGCCAGCAGTTTAGGGGTAACTGAGCTAGCGGGAGGAGTCTCTGCAGATACGCAGTATTTT.

The chain combines TRBV6-2 or TRBV6-3 with TRBJ1-1; 11 bases are a match to TRBD1. CDR3 length: 17 residues. After removal of 3 bases from V and 4 bases from J, the junction contained 10 bases not matched to a gene. Germline lookup yields CDR1 MNHEY and CDR2 SVGEGT. The CDR3 DNA reads TGTGCCAGCAGTTATATCGATTTCGGGACAGGGGGCACTGAAGCTTTCTTT. Translated, it gives CASSYIDFGTGGTEAFF.

The V gene is TRBV4-1, the J gene TRBJ2-2; weak D call: TRBD2 (7 bases). The CDR3 runs 19 residues. V lost 0 bases, J lost 9 bases, and 26 bases lay in between. Germline CDR1 MGHRA, CDR2 YSYEKL. In DNA, the CDR3 is TGCGCCAGCAGCCAAGAAGTTAGCGGTTTGCGGGGGCGACCGCGGGAGCTGTTTTTT. It is translated as CASSQEVSGLRGRPRELFF.

The chain is built from TRBV2 and TRBJ2-7; no definite D call. Trimming stripped 2 bases from V and 6 bases from J, with 14 bases between. The length of the CDR3 is 14 residues. Germline loops: CDR1 SNHLY, CDR2 FYNNEI. In DNA form, the CDR3 reads TGTGCCAGCAGTGAATTAGCCGCGCCGCGCGAGCAGTACTTC. Encoded protein: CASSELAAPREQYF.

The CDR3 sequence: CASSLGGGGMKTQYF. In DNA, the CDR3 is TGTGCCAGCAGCTTAGGTGGAGGTGGGATGAAGACCCAGTACTTC. The chain joins TRBV7-9 to TRBJ2-5; TRBD2 might be the D (5 bases). The germline V and J ends were trimmed by 1 base and 6 bases, with 15 bases remaining between them. This CDR3 has 15 amino acids. The germline gives CDR1 SEHNR, CDR2 FQNEAQ (reference sequence).

This clone was picked up one time. J is TRBJ2-1 and V is TRBV4-2; no firm D call. Germline V gene sequence: CDR1 LGHNA, CDR2 YNFKEQ. The CDR3 is 17 residues long. Trimming stripped 0 bases from V and 8 bases from J, with 20 bases between. CDR3 amino acids: CASSQESNSWVYYEQFF. CDR3 nucleotide sequence: TGTGCCAGCAGCCAAGAGTCGAATAGCTGGGTATACTATGAGCAGTTCTTC.

The chain carries TRBV5-8 and TRBJ2-4, with D perhaps matching TRBD1 (5 bases). CDR3 length equals 17 residues. Germline CDR1 reads SGHTS; CDR2 reads YDEGEE. Trimming cost V 5 bases and J 0 bases, with 18 bases left between them. CDR3 region: CASRGEDRTLAKNIQYF. The CDR3 DNA reads as TGTGCCAGCAGAGGAGAGGACCGGACATTAGCCAAAAACATTCAGTACTTC. The variable domain in full, with the rest retrieved from reference TRBV5-8 and TRBJ2-4, is EAGVTQSPTHLIKTRGQQATLRCSPISGHTSVYWYQQALGLGLQFLLWYDEGEERNRGNFPPRFSGRQFPNYSSELNVNALELEDSALYLCASRGEDRTLAKNIQYFGAGTRLSVL.

The CDR3 spells CASNKISFSGANVLTF. The CDR3 DNA follows: TGTGCCAGTAATAAAATCTCCTTCTCTGGGGCCAACGTCCTGACTTTC. The chain uses TRBV19 and TRBJ2-6; the D is unclear. Per the germline V gene, CDR1 is LNHDA and CDR2 is SQIVND (reference sequence). The V and J ends lost 7 bases and 0 bases respectively, with 13 bases between them. This CDR3 region has 16 residues.

The chain joins TRBV19 to TRBJ1-5; unclear D gene. CDR1 is LNHDA, CDR2 SQIVND, per germline (reference sequence). V lost 9 bases and J lost 0, with 30 bases in between. CDR3 length equals 20 residues. CDR3 nucleotide sequence: TGTGCCAGCCACGAGGTATGGAGCTTTCGTCGTCCATATAGCAATCAGCCCCAGCATTTT. This encodes CASHEVWSFRRPYSNQPQHF.

The chain uses TRBV7-8 and TRBJ1-5; perhaps TRBD1 as D (5 bases). The CDR3 sequence is 16 residues long. The germline CDR1 and CDR2 sequences are SGHVS and FQNEAQ. The germline V and J ends were trimmed by 5 bases and 0 bases, with 14 bases remaining between them. The CDR3 DNA reads as TGTGCCAGCAGCCGCTACAGGACACCTAGCAATCAGCCCCAGCATTTT. Translation gives CASSRYRTPSNQPQHF.

V usage is TRBV19 and J usage is TRBJ1-5; D not certain. CDR3 length: 14 residues. The germline V gene encodes CDR1 LNHDA and CDR2 SQIVND (reference sequence). Trimming cost V 5 bases and J 9 bases, with 17 bases left between them. Here the CDR3 reads CASSPGRRAPPQHF. CDR3 in DNA: TGTGCCAGTAGTCCCGGACGGCGGGCACCGCCCCAGCATTTT. Based on the CDR3 plus reference TRBV19 and TRBJ1-5, the full variable domain is DGGITQSPKYLFRKEGQNVTLSCEQNLNHDAMYWYRQDPGQGLRLIYYSQIVNDFQKGDIAEGYSVSREKKESFPLTVTSAQKNPTAFYLCASSPGRRAPPQHFGDGTRLSIL.

This chain connects TRBV27 to TRBJ2-5, with D possibly TRBD2 on 6 matching bases. Germline lookup yields CDR1 MNHEY and CDR2 SMNVEV (reference sequence). The CDR3 loop spans 13 amino acids. Between the trimmed V and J ends, which lost 2 bases and 5 bases, there was a span of 9 bases. The CDR3 spells CASSLGAGETQYF. CDR3 sequence (DNA): TGTGCCAGCAGTTTAGGTGCGGGGGAGACCCAGTACTTC.

The chain employs TRBV7-9 and TRBJ1-1, with 7 bases matching TRBD1. In germline, CDR1 is SEHNR, CDR2 FQNEAQ (reference sequence). This CDR3 region has 13 residues. J was trimmed by 4 bases and V by 5 bases; bases with no gene match: 4. CDR3 sequence (DNA): TGTGCCAGCAGCAGTCAGGGGGTCACTGAAGCTTTCTTT. Protein sequence: CASSSQGVTEAFF.

The chain combines TRBV30 with TRBJ2-7, with TRBD1 identical over 8 bases. With V trimmed by 0 bases and J by 5 bases, 3 bases remained unmatched. The CDR3 sequence is 13 residues long. Germline V gives CDR1 GTSNPN, CDR2 SVGIG (reference sequence). CDR3 DNA: TGTGCCTGGAGTGTGGACAGGGCTCACGAGCAGTACTTC. Translated, it gives CAWSVDRAHEQYF.

In this sample, this clone turned up once. The chain recombines TRBV6-4 with TRBJ2-1, with 13 bases aligning to TRBD2. The junction had 3 bases not matched to a gene; V was cut back by 4 bases and J by 3 bases. The CDR3 is 16 residues long. Germline V gene lookup returns CDR1 MRHNA and CDR2 SNTAGT. CDR3 coding DNA: TGTGCCAGCAGTGTAGGGACTAGCGGGGACTACAATGAGCAGTTCTTC. Its translation is CASSVGTSGDYNEQFF.

This sequence joins TRBV9 and TRBJ1-2, with D maybe TRBD1 (5 bases). V dropped 3 bases and J dropped 7 bases, with 13 bases sitting between them. Germline values: CDR1 SGDLS, CDR2 YYNGEE. The CDR3 extends over 13 amino acids. As DNA, the CDR3 is TGTGCCAGCAGCGGTCACATGGGGCTTGGCTACACCTTC. This translates into CASSGHMGLGYTF.

This chain joins TRBV19 and TRBJ2-3, with D perhaps matching TRBD1 (5 bases). CDR1 and CDR2 from the germline V gene are LNHDA and SQIVND (reference sequence). This CDR3 has 15 amino acids. V lost 6 bases and J lost 2, with 15 bases in between. CDR3 coding DNA: TGTGCCAGTAGCGCACTTCAGGGTTCCACAGATACGCAGTATTTT. This codes for CASSALQGSTDTQYF.

This sequence joins TRBV2 and TRBJ2-2; 9 nucleotides align to TRBD2. Per germline, CDR1 SNHLY and CDR2 FYNNEI. The CDR3 totals 14 residues. V lost 7 bases, J lost 6 bases, and 6 bases stayed unmatched. CDR3 in amino acids: CASTPGLAPGELFF. The CDR3 DNA sequence: TGTGCCAGCACCCCGGGACTAGCCCCCGGGGAGCTGTTTTTT. Filled out from reference TRBV2 and TRBJ2-2, the complete variable domain reads EPEVTQTPSHQVTQMGQEVILRCVPISNHLYFYWYRQILGQKVEFLVSFYNNEISEKSEIFDDQFSVERPDGSNFTLKIRSTKLEDSAMYFCASTPGLAPGELFFGEGSRLTVL.

V usage is TRBV11-3 and J usage is TRBJ2-7, with no clear D. Per germline, CDR1 SGHNT and CDR2 YENEEA. The V end lost 1 base, the J end lost 0 bases, and 13 bases lay between the germline ends. The CDR3 runs 16 residues. CDR3 DNA sequence: TGTGCCAGCAGCTTAGGTGTGACACGCAACTCCTACGAGCAGTACTTC. Residues: CASSLGVTRNSYEQYF.

The chain recombines TRBV6-5 with TRBJ1-6, with a possible D match to TRBD1 (6 bases). CDR3 length: 14 residues. Per germline, CDR1 MNHEY and CDR2 SVGAGI. V lost 5 bases and J 6 bases, leaving 11 bases between the germline ends. In DNA form, the CDR3 reads TGTGCCAGCAGTCGGACAGTTTTTAATTCACCCCTCCACTTT. Translated, it gives CASSRTVFNSPLHF.